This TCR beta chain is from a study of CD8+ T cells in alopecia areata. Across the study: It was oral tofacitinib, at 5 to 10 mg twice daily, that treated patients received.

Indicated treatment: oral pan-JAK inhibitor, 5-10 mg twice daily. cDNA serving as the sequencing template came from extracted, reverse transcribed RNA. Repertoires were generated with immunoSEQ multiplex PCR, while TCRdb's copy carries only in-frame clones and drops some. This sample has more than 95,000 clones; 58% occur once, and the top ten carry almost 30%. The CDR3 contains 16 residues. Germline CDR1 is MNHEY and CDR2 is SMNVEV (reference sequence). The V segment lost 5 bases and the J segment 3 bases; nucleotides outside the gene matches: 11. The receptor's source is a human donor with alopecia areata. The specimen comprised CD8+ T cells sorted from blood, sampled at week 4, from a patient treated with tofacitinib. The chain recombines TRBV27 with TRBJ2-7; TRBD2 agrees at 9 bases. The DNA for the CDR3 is TGTGCCAGCAGTGGGGGCGGGGGGGGCCCTCGCTACGAGCAGTACTTC. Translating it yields CASSGGGGGPRYEQYF.